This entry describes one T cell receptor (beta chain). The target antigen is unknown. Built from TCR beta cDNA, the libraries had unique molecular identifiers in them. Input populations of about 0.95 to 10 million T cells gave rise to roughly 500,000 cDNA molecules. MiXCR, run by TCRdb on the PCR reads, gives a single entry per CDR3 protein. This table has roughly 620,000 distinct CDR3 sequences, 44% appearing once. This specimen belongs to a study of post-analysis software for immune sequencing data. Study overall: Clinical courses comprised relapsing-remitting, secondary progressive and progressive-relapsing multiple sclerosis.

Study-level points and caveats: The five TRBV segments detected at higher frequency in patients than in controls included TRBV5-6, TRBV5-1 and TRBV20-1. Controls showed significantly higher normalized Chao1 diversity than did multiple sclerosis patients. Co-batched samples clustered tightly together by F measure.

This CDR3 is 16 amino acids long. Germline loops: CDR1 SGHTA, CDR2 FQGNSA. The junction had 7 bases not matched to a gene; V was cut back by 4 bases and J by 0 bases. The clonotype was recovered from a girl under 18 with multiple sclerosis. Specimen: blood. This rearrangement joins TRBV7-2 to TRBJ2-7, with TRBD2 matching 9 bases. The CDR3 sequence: CASSSGAGGSSYEQYF. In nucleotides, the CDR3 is TGTGCCAGCAGCTCCGGCGCGGGGGGGAGCTCCTACGAGCAGTACTTC.